This T cell receptor beta chain was sequenced for a study of cytomegalovirus exposure and HLA in healthy donors. Turning to the study itself: Unique TCR beta sequences numbering approximately 120 million came from 190 million or so T cells in an earlier analysis.

A remark on this clone: The antigen remains unidentified. One end of the junction fails to match germline, which may point to a read error.

Whole-study findings and limits: TCR beta V- and J-gene trimming was later associated with a missense DCLRE1C variant. Previously analyzed data showed that most TCR beta V segments were productive at a frequency of about 87% or about 30%.

The primer mix had 60 Vbeta and 13 Jbeta primers. Data came from immunoSEQ multiplex PCR; TCRdb stores just in-frame clones and leaves some out. The table includes tens of thousands of clones, 60% to 75% detected once. Input material: PBMCs. This sequence was found in a male donor in good health and CMV-seropositive.

CDR3 residues: CSSSLEQERLGQFF. CDR3 coding DNA: TGTTCCAGCAGCTTAGAACAGGAACGTTTAGGGCAGTTCTTC. The J gene is TRBJ2-1, the V gene TRBV7-9; the D gene is possibly TRBD1 (5 bases). This CDR3 is 14 amino acids long. Germline V gene data show CDR1 as SEHNR and CDR2 as FQNEAQ (reference sequence).